This passage covers 3 T cell receptor beta chains from one sample sequenced in a study of T cell responses to AZD1222 COVID-19 vaccine. This table comes from immunoSEQ multiplex PCR, and its TCRdb copy is limited to in-frame clones, with some not included. The top ten hold 18% of the sample, which has some 130,000 clones, about nine tenths seen once. Here the sequenced sample was peripheral blood, taken on day 0 of MenACWY control vaccination. The source is an adult in good health.

The chain couples TRBV25-1 to TRBJ2-2; 10 bases line up with TRBD2. V dropped 4 bases and J dropped 6; count of bases not matched to a gene: 11. This CDR3 has 17 amino acids. The germline V gene has CDR1 MGHDK and CDR2 SYGVNS. This CDR3 reads CASSGTPLAGAAGELFF. The CDR3 DNA reads as TGTGCCAGCAGTGGTACTCCGCTAGCGGGAGCGGCCGGGGAGCTGTTTTTT.

The chain recombines TRBV27 with TRBJ2-5, with 13 nucleotides matching TRBD2. The length of the CDR3 is 15 residues. Germline V gives CDR1 MNHEY, CDR2 SMNVEV (reference sequence). Trimming took 6 bases from V and 5 from J; bases not matched to a gene: 6. The CDR3 sequence: CASRGLAGLEETQYF. For the CDR3, the DNA is TGTGCCAGCAGGGGACTAGCGGGATTAGAGGAGACCCAGTACTTC.

The rearrangement links TRBV3-1 (or the pseudogene TRBV3-2) to TRBJ2-2, with D perhaps matching TRBD2 (6 bases). The V gene's germline CDR1 is LGHDT and CDR2 YNNKEL (reference sequence). V lost 5 bases, J lost 8 bases, and 15 bases lay in between. The CDR3 has 14 amino acids. The CDR3 nucleotides read TGTGCCAGCAGCTTCCCGGGGGATAGTGGGGAGCTGTTTTTT. It specifies CASSFPGDSGELFF.